Detailed here is one T cell receptor (beta chain). The entry originates in a study of shared clonotypes between healthy human individuals. Only CD45RO-negative cells positively selected for CCR7 counted as naive CD8 cells, so terminally differentiated effector memory CD45RA+ cells were excluded. This CDR3 has 12 amino acids. Trimming removed 6 bases from V and 3 bases from J, with 9 bases in between. The germline V gene encodes CDR1 MNHEY and CDR2 SMNVEV (reference sequence). Methods used by the authors: Junction-only sequences without quality scores were provided by ImmunoSEQ, so filtering was different. Measured with immunoSEQ multiplex PCR; TCRdb has only the in-frame clones, and not every one. The V and J calls and clone size come from that table; D and trimming were worked out from the DNA. The sample records around 2,100,000 clones, less than 95% being singletons.

The chain uses TRBV27 and TRBJ2-7, with D possibly being TRBD1 (6 bases). The source is a man younger than 30 in good health. The sequencing sample was made of naive CD8+ T cells sorted from blood. The CDR3 is CASSIRGYEQYF. The CDR3 region has the DNA TGTGCCAGCAGCATCAGGGGCTACGAGCAGTACTTC.